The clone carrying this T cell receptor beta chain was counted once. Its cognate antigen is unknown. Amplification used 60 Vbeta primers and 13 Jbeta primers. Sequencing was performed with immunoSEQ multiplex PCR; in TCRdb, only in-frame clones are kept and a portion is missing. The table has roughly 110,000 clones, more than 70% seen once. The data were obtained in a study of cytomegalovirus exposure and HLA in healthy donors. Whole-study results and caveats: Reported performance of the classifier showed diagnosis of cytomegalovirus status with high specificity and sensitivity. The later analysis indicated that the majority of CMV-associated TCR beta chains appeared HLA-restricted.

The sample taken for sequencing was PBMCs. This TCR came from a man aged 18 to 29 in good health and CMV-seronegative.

Here the CDR3 DNA reads TGTGCCAGCAGCCCCGACAGGGTGGCCAATCAGCCCCAGCATTTT. Translating gives CASSPDRVANQPQHF. The V and J genes are TRBV9 and TRBJ1-5; TRBD1 agrees at 7 bases. This CDR3 has 15 amino acids. Looked up from germline, CDR1 is SGDLS and CDR2 is YYNGEE. Unmatched junction bases numbered 7, after V lost 4 bases and J lost 3 bases. The full variable domain, with the rest looked up from reference TRBV9 and TRBJ1-5, is DSGVTQTPKHLITATGQRVTLRCSPRSGDLSVYWYQQSLDQGLQFLIQYYNGEERAKGNILERFSAQQFPDLHSELNLSSLELGDSALYFCASSPDRVANQPQHFGDGTRLSIL.